The clone carrying this TCR beta chain has at least ten counts. Germline V gene lookup returns CDR1 LNHDA and CDR2 SQIVND (reference sequence). The CDR3 loop spans 13 amino acids. The V and J ends lost 6 bases and 0 bases, in that order; junction bases with no gene match: 2. Only patients with CD8+CD57+ cell expansion on flow cytometry were chosen for sequencing. TCR beta VDJ and CDR3 profiling used genomic DNA as template. TCRdb recomputed calls from the reads with MiXCR, one row per CDR3 protein. Of about 160,000 distinct CDR3 sequences listed, 45% to 50% are singletons. The record originates from a study of CD8+CD57+ T cells in acquired aplastic anemia.

Material: sorted CD4+, CD8+, or CD8+CD57+ T cells (not recorded which) from PBMCs. The sequence came from a human donor with aplastic anemia. The rearrangement joins TRBV19 to TRBJ2-7, with 7 positions matching TRBD2. CDR3 amino acids: CASRRGSSYEQYF. CDR3 coding DNA: TGTGCCAGTAGACGCGGGAGCTCCTACGAGCAGTACTTC.